Listed here are 5 T cell receptor beta chains from one sample, sequenced in a study of CD8+CD57+ T cells in acquired aplastic anemia. It was genomic DNA that served as the template for profiling TCR beta VDJ and CDR3. TCRdb reanalysed the reads using MiXCR and keeps one entry per CDR3 protein. The sample has hundreds of thousands of distinct CDR3 sequences, 56% seen once. The source material was sorted CD4+, CD8+, or CD8+CD57+ T cells (not recorded which) from PBMCs. The receptor source for this set is a human donor with severe aplastic anemia or a healthy control (not recorded which).

V and J are TRBV15 and TRBJ1-3; no clear D gene. The germline V gene encodes CDR1 LNHNV and CDR2 YYDKDF (reference sequence). The CDR3 contains 15 residues. V shed 5 bases and J shed 3 bases, with 14 bases lying between them. The CDR3 loop reads CATSPDRRGGNTIYF. CDR3 DNA sequence: TGTGCCACCAGCCCTGACCGACGGGGTGGAAACACCATATATTTT. Drawing the rest from reference TRBV15 and TRBJ1-3, the complete variable domain is DAMVIQNPRYQVTQFGKPVTLSCSQTLNHNVMYWYQQKSSQAPKLLFHYYDKDFNNEADTPDNFQSRRPNTSFCFLDIRSPGLGDTAMYLCATSPDRRGGNTIYFGEGSWLTVV.

At least ten counts were recorded for this clonotype. V gene TRBV6-5 combines with J gene TRBJ1-2, with unresolved D. Germline loops: CDR1 MNHEY, CDR2 SVGAGI. CDR3 length: 15 amino acids. Trimming pared 0 bases from V and 2 bases from J, leaving 10 bases between. DNA for the CDR3: TGTGCCAGCAGTTACTCGACAACTCTGAACTATGGCTACACCTTC. Translated: CASSYSTTLNYGYTF.

The J gene is TRBJ1-1, the V gene TRBV19; D is undetermined. In germline, CDR1 is LNHDA, CDR2 SQIVND (reference sequence). V shed 1 base and J shed 6 bases, with 3 bases lying between them. The CDR3 contains 11 residues. Written as DNA, the CDR3 is TGTGCCAGTAGTATAGCGTCTGAAGCTTTCTTT. This gives the protein CASSIASEAFF. The full variable domain, with the rest looked up from reference TRBV19 and TRBJ1-1, is DGGITQSPKYLFRKEGQNVTLSCEQNLNHDAMYWYRQDPGQGLRLIYYSQIVNDFQKGDIAEGYSVSREKKESFPLTVTSAQKNPTAFYLCASSIASEAFFGQGTRLTVV.

The genes are TRBV7-8 and TRBJ1-3, with TRBD1 as a possible D gene (6 bases). Germline V gives CDR1 SGHVS, CDR2 FQNEAQ. Trimming cost V 1 base and J 0 bases, with 10 bases left between them. The CDR3 sequence is 16 residues long. The CDR3 DNA sequence: TGTGCCAGCAGCTTAGAGGGACATCTCTCTGGAAACACCATATATTTT. Translated, it gives CASSLEGHLSGNTIYF.

This clonotype was detected only a few times. The chain has TRBV2 and TRBJ2-7; no clear D. The V end lost 4 bases, the J end lost 2 bases, and 15 bases lay between the germline ends. Germline V gene data show CDR1 as SNHLY and CDR2 as FYNNEI. CDR3 length: 15 residues. CDR3 sequence (DNA): TGTGCCAGCAGTGGTAGTTCGGGCCGAGCCTACGAGCAGTACTTC. Its translation is CASSGSSGRAYEQYF.